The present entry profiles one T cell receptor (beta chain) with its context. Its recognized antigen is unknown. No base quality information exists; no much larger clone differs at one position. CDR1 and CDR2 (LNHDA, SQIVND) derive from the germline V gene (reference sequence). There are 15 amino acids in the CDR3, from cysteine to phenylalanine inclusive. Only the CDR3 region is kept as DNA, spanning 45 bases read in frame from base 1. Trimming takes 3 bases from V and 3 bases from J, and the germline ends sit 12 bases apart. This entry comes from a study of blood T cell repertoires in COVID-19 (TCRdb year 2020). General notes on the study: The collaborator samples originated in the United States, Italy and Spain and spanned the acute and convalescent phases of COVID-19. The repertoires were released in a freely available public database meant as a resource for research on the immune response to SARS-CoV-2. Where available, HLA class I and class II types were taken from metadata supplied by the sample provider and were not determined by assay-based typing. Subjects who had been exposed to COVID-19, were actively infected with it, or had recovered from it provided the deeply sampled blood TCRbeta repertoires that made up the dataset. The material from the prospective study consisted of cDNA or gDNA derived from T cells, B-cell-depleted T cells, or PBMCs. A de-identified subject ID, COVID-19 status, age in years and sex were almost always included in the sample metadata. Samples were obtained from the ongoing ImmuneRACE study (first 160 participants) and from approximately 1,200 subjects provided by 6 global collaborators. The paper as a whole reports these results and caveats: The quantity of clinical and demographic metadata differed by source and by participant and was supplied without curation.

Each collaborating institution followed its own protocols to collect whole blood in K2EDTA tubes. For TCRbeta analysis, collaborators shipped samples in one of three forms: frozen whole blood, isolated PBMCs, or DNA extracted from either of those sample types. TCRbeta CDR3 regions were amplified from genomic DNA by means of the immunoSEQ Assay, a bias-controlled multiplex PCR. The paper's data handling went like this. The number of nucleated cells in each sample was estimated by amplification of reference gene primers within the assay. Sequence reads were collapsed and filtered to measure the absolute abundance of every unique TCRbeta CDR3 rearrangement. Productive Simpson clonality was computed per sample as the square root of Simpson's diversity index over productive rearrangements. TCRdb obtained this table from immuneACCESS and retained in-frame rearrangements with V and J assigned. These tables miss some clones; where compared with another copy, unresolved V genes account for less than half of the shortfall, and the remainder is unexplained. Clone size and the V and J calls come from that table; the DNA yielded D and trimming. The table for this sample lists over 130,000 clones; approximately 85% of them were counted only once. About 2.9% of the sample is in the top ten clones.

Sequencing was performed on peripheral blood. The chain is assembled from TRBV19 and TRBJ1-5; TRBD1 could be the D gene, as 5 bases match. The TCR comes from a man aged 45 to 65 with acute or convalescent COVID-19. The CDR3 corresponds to CASSIFDSLNQPQHF. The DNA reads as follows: TGTGCCAGTAGTATCTTCGACAGCCTCAATCAGCCCCAGCATTTT.